The present T cell receptor (beta chain) was sequenced within a study of T-cell reconstitution after alpha-beta-depleted transplantation in children. With regard to this clonotype: Its matching antigen is unknown.

Germline CDR1 reads DFQATT; CDR2 reads SNEGSKA (reference sequence). J was trimmed by 5 bases and V by 3 bases; bases with no gene match: 9. This CDR3 contains 15 residues. The study, taken as a whole, reports: Diversity of TCRbeta at day 60 was high in some patients, arising from surviving recipient T cells and thymic progenitors. Reportedly, alpha-beta T cells present about two months post-transplant originated from several hundred expanded clones of graft origin.

Unique molecular identifiers were incorporated into the prepared TCRbeta library. One entry per CDR3 protein results from TCRdb running MiXCR on the PCR reads. The sample records 350,000 to 500,000 distinct CDR3 sequences, about 40% being singletons. V and J are TRBV20-1 and TRBJ2-3, with 9 bases lining up with TRBD2. This receptor was identified in a girl aged 2 to 9 with aplastic anemia, due to receive a stem cell transplant. The starting material was PBMCs, obtained before TCRalphabeta/CD19-depleted stem cell transplant. CDR3 sequence (DNA): TGCAGTGCTAGCCGTAGCGGGGGCCGGGGAGATACGCAGTATTTT. It translates to CSASRSGGRGDTQYF.